This TCR beta chain was documented in a study of blood T cell repertoires in COVID-19. Symptom resolution, clearance, or two negative PCRs marked the recovered donors of Cohort 3. Original handling: Using reference gene primer amplification, nucleated cell counts were estimated. TCRdb's table, derived via immunoSEQ multiplex PCR, lists solely in-frame clones and lacks some. That table furnishes V, J and clone size, whereas the DNA furnished D and trimming. Here the sample spans fewer than 450,000 clones, 88% being singletons. The ends were cut back, 4 bases at V and 0 bases at J, with 13 bases in the middle. This CDR3 is 17 amino acids long. CDR1 and CDR2 (germline): LGHNA, YSLEER.

Sequenced material: PBMCs or T cells enriched from blood (not recorded which). The chain couples TRBV4-3 to TRBJ2-6; TRBD1 might be the D (6 bases). The sequence derives from a young woman who had recovered from COVID-19. CDR3 in amino acids: CASSPTGYSSGANVLTF. The CDR3 DNA sequence: TGCGCCAGCAGCCCGACAGGCTACAGCTCTGGGGCCAACGTCCTGACTTTC.